Following are 26 T cell receptor beta chains from one sample sequenced in a study of siplizumab effects on memory and regulatory T cells. Assay used: immunoSEQ multiplex PCR; TCRdb lists only in-frame clones, some missing. The table has about 120,000 clones, about 94% seen once. The sample was non-Treg CD4+ T cells sorted from blood. The receptors shown here come from a human donor in good health.

The rearrangement joins TRBV5-6 to TRBJ2-3; 9 nucleotides align to TRBD2. The CDR3 loop spans 15 amino acids. V dropped 5 bases and J dropped 2; count of bases not matched to a gene: 6. The germline V gene encodes CDR1 SGHDT and CDR2 YYEEEE. The CDR3 nucleotides read TGTGCCAGCAGTAACGGACTAGCGTTCACAGATACGCAGTATTTT. Its protein product is CASSNGLAFTDTQYF.

This chain joins TRBV5-5 and TRBJ2-7; TRBD1 is a possible D gene (6 bases). The CDR3 runs 14 residues. From germline, CDR1 is SGHKS and CDR2 YYEKEE (reference sequence). Trimming removed 6 bases from V and 7 bases from J, with 20 bases in between. The CDR3 sequence: CASTPGQGVREQYF. DNA for the CDR3: TGTGCCAGCACCCCGGGACAAGGAGTTAGGGAGCAGTACTTC.

This chain links TRBV5-4 with TRBJ1-4, with D unclear. V was clipped by 2 bases and J by 5 bases, with 7 bases between them. This CDR3 contains 13 residues. CDR1 and CDR2 from the germline V gene are SGHNT and YYREEE (reference sequence). DNA for the CDR3: TGTGCCAGCAGCTTCCGGGGAAATGAAAAACTGTTTTTT. Its protein is CASSFRGNEKLFF. The complete variable domain, with remaining parts taken from reference TRBV5-4 and TRBJ1-4, reads ETGVTQSPTHLIKTRGQQVTLRCSSQSGHNTVSWYQQALGQGPQFIFQYYREEENGRGNFPPRFSGLQFPNYSSELNVNALELDDSALYLCASSFRGNEKLFFGSGTQLSVL.

This chain connects TRBV6-1 to TRBJ1-3; TRBD1 is a possible D gene (5 bases). The CDR3 runs 14 residues. Germline CDR1 is MNHNS and CDR2 is SASEGT. Trimming removed 2 bases from V and 3 bases from J, with 8 bases in between. CDR3 sequence (DNA): TGTGCCAGCAGTGAACCAGGGAGTGGAAACACCATATATTTT. This sequence encodes CASSEPGSGNTIYF.

The V and J genes are TRBV6-1 and TRBJ2-5, with 9 positions matching TRBD1. The V gene end was trimmed by 3 bases and the J gene end by 5 bases; junction bases not matched to a gene: 10. The CDR3 runs to 16 residues. Germline loops: CDR1 MNHNS, CDR2 SASEGT. The CDR3 is CASSEPGTGTSETQYF. The DNA of the CDR3 is TGTGCCAGCAGTGAGCCCGGGACAGGGACCAGCGAGACCCAGTACTTC.

The V and J genes are TRBV5-1 and TRBJ2-7; D may match TRBD1 or TRBD2 (5 bases each). V was cut by 0 bases and J by 5 bases, with 9 bases left in between. The germline V gene has CDR1 SGHRS and CDR2 YFSETQ. This CDR3 contains 13 residues. The CDR3: CASSLDGANEQYF. CDR3 in DNA: TGCGCCAGCAGCTTGGACGGGGCAAACGAGCAGTACTTC.

The V gene is TRBV7-3, the J gene TRBJ2-7; weak D call: TRBD2 (5 bases). This CDR3 contains 14 residues. Trimming cost V 4 bases and J 7 bases, with 17 bases left between them. Germline V lookup: CDR1 SGHTA, CDR2 FQGTGA. CDR3 loop: CASSSPGSPGEQYF. DNA of the CDR3: TGTGCCAGCAGCTCACCGGGGTCCCCGGGGGAGCAGTACTTC.

The CDR3 sequence is CASSLSGTTGGYTF. The CDR3 DNA reads as TGTGCCAGCAGCTTATCTGGGACGACGGGCGGCTACACCTTC. The chain combines TRBV7-2 with TRBJ1-2, with D possibly TRBD1 on 5 matching bases. The CDR3 spans 14 residues. The V end was cut by 2 bases, the J end by 8 bases, with 15 bases between. Germline V gene sequence: CDR1 SGHTA, CDR2 FQGNSA.

The chain is built from TRBV6-5 and TRBJ1-4; tentatively, D is TRBD1 (5 bases). Trimming shortened V by 2 bases and J by 0 bases, and 7 bases separated the two germline ends. Germline V CDR1 and CDR2: MNHEY, SVGAGI. The CDR3 is 15 residues long. The CDR3 DNA reads TGTGCCAGCAGTTACCAGGGTGCAACTAATGAAAAACTGTTTTTT. Translation gives CASSYQGATNEKLFF.

The gene calls are TRBV19 and TRBJ2-3; D may match TRBD1 or TRBD2 (6 bases each). V lost 7 bases and J lost 0, with 20 bases in between. The germline gives CDR1 LNHDA, CDR2 SQIVND (reference sequence). This CDR3 is built from 17 residues. The CDR3 DNA sequence: TGTGCCAGTACGCGACTTGGAGGAGGGGGTAGCACAGATACGCAGTATTTT. This encodes CASTRLGGGGSTDTQYF. The variable domain in full, with the rest retrieved from reference TRBV19 and TRBJ2-3, is DGGITQSPKYLFRKEGQNVTLSCEQNLNHDAMYWYRQDPGQGLRLIYYSQIVNDFQKGDIAEGYSVSREKKESFPLTVTSAQKNPTAFYLCASTRLGGGGSTDTQYFGPGTRLTVL.

The chain combines TRBV7-2 with TRBJ2-3; D is unclear. CDR1 is SGHTA and CDR2 is FQGNSA in the germline V gene. V was clipped by 2 bases and J by 2 bases, with 8 bases between them. This CDR3 has 14 amino acids. CDR3 bases: TGTGCCAGCAGCTTAAGGCTTACCACAGATACGCAGTATTTT. It yields the protein CASSLRLTTDTQYF. The variable domain in full, with the rest retrieved from reference TRBV7-2 and TRBJ2-3, is GAGVSQSPSNKVTEKGKDVELRCDPISGHTALYWYRQSLGQGLEFLIYFQGNSAPDKSGLPSDRFSAERTGGSVSTLTIQRTQQEDSAVYLCASSLRLTTDTQYFGPGTRLTVL.

This chain connects TRBV11-1 to TRBJ2-3; no definite D call. With 0 bases removed from V and 0 bases from J, the gap between germline ends came to 4 bases. The germline V gene has CDR1 SGHAT and CDR2 FQDESV (reference sequence). The CDR3 is 14 amino acids. This chain's CDR3 is CASSLAASTDTQYF. The CDR3 region has the DNA TGTGCCAGCAGCTTAGCGGCCAGCACAGATACGCAGTATTTT. Supplemented by reference TRBV11-1 and TRBJ2-3, the full variable domain reads EAEVAQSPRYKITEKSQAVAFWCDPISGHATLYWYRQILGQGPELLVQFQDESVVDDSQLPKDRFSAERLKGVDSTLKIQPAELGDSAMYLCASSLAASTDTQYFGPGTRLTVL.

The J gene is TRBJ2-7, the V gene TRBV2; weak D call: TRBD1 (5 bases). There are 12 residues in the CDR3. The V gene's germline CDR1 is SNHLY and CDR2 FYNNEI. Trimming stripped 7 bases from V and 4 bases from J, with 11 bases between. The CDR3 loop reads CASKSRVYEQYF. In DNA form, the CDR3 reads TGTGCCAGCAAAAGCAGGGTGTACGAGCAGTACTTC.

This chain uses TRBV27 with TRBJ2-1, with 13 nucleotides matching TRBD2. The germline V gene has CDR1 MNHEY and CDR2 SMNVEV (reference sequence). This CDR3 has 18 residues. Unmatched junction bases numbered 10, after V lost 2 bases and J lost 6 bases. This CDR3 reads CASSLGTSGIRRPNEQFF. The DNA for the CDR3 is TGTGCCAGCAGTTTAGGGACTAGCGGGATAAGAAGACCCAATGAGCAGTTCTTC.

The chain combines TRBV6-1 with TRBJ2-1; TRBD1 matches at 9 bases. The CDR3 totals 15 residues. With V trimmed by 6 bases and J by 2 bases, 5 bases remained unmatched. Germline CDR1 is MNHNS and CDR2 is SASEGT. In nucleotides, the CDR3 is TGTGCCAGCAGCCCGGGACAGGGCCCCTACAATGAGCAGTTCTTC. It specifies CASSPGQGPYNEQFF.

J is TRBJ2-7 and V is TRBV9, with D possibly being TRBD1 or TRBD2 (5 bases each). V lost 3 bases, J lost 2 bases, and 12 bases lay in between. CDR1 is SGDLS and CDR2 is YYNGEE in the germline V gene. The CDR3 consists of 14 residues. For the CDR3, the DNA is TGTGCCAGCAGCGCCAGTCCGGGGCCCTACGAGCAGTACTTC. It specifies CASSASPGPYEQYF. Complete variable domain (other parts from reference TRBV9 and TRBJ2-7): DSGVTQTPKHLITATGQRVTLRCSPRSGDLSVYWYQQSLDQGLQFLIQYYNGEERAKGNILERFSAQQFPDLHSELNLSSLELGDSALYFCASSASPGPYEQYFGPGTRLTVT.

V and J are TRBV6-6 and TRBJ1-5; 7 positions agree with TRBD1. Trimming cost V 7 bases and J 6 bases; bases outside gene matches: 9. Looked up from germline, CDR1 is MNHNY and CDR2 is SVGAGI (reference sequence). The CDR3 is made up of 14 amino acids. The CDR3 sequence: CASNIGRGPQPQHF. CDR3 nucleotides: TGTGCCAGCAACATCGGAAGGGGGCCTCAGCCCCAGCATTTT.

The V call is TRBV9, the J call TRBJ1-2, with TRBD1 as a possible D gene (6 bases). The germline gives CDR1 SGDLS, CDR2 YYNGEE. Trimming pared 5 bases from V and 4 bases from J, leaving 12 bases between. The CDR3 has 13 residues. CDR3 sequence: CASSDGGGYGYTF. The CDR3 DNA reads TGTGCCAGCAGTGATGGGGGCGGCTATGGCTACACCTTC.

The gene calls are TRBV4-2 and TRBJ2-1; TRBD2 agrees at 10 bases. This CDR3 is 15 amino acids long. J gave up 6 bases and V 1 base, and 3 bases lay outside the gene matches. From germline, CDR1 is LGHNA and CDR2 YNFKEQ. The CDR3 nucleotides are TGTGCCAGCAGCCAAGTACTAGCGGGGAGCAATGAGCAGTTCTTC. As protein: CASSQVLAGSNEQFF.

The chain employs TRBV6-6 and TRBJ1-2, with D possibly matching TRBD1 (5 bases). Germline V CDR1 and CDR2: MNHNY, SVGAGI (reference sequence). V was pared by 5 bases and J by 1 base, with 14 bases between. This CDR3 is built from 15 residues. The CDR3, as DNA: TGTGCCAGCAGTGAGAACCGACAGAATAACTATGGCTACACCTTC. This codes for CASSENRQNNYGYTF.

V and J are TRBV5-1 and TRBJ2-1; no reliable D call. Germline values: CDR1 SGHRS, CDR2 YFSETQ. Trimming left V 1 base short and J 8 bases short, with 7 bases between. The CDR3 has 12 amino acids. The CDR3 protein is CASSLFSYEQFF. In nucleotides, the CDR3 is TGCGCCAGCAGCTTGTTCTCCTATGAGCAGTTCTTC.

The chain uses TRBV15 and TRBJ2-1; D gene unclear. V gave up 0 bases and J gave up 4 bases, with 10 bases separating them. The CDR3 extends over 15 amino acids. Germline V lookup: CDR1 LNHNV, CDR2 YYDKDF (reference sequence). CDR3 DNA: TGTGCCACCAGCAGAGATCGGGCCACATACAATGAGCAGTTCTTC. Translating it yields CATSRDRATYNEQFF.

The chain carries TRBV6-1 and TRBJ2-1; 7 bases map to TRBD1. The CDR3 contains 13 residues. Germline values: CDR1 MNHNS, CDR2 SASEGT. Trimming at V came to 6 bases and at J to 8 bases, leaving 7 bases not matched to a gene. This chain's CDR3 is CASSIRDRDEQFF. The CDR3 DNA reads TGTGCCAGCAGCATCCGGGACAGAGATGAGCAGTTCTTC.

The chain links TRBV27 to TRBJ2-7; perhaps TRBD2 as D (6 bases). The V gene's germline CDR1 is MNHEY and CDR2 SMNVEV (reference sequence). Trimming removed 3 bases at V and 2 bases at J, with 11 bases between. This CDR3 spans 14 amino acids. CDR3 sequence (DNA): TGTGCCAGCAGTTTTGGGGGGTCCCCCTACGAGCAGTACTTC. Its protein is CASSFGGSPYEQYF.

The rearrangement uses TRBV6-6 and TRBJ2-5; D is uncertain. CDR1 and CDR2 from the germline V gene are MNHNY and SVGAGI (reference sequence). The CDR3 has 13 amino acids. Trimming pared 6 bases from V and 10 bases from J, leaving 18 bases between. DNA of the CDR3: TGTGCCAGCAGCCACCGCCTGGATGCGGACCAGTACTTC. As protein: CASSHRLDADQYF.

V usage is TRBV7-2 and J usage is TRBJ2-1; D tentatively fits TRBD1 or TRBD2 (5 bases each). Germline V gene data show CDR1 as SGHTA and CDR2 as FQGNSA. The CDR3 covers 14 residues. V lost 4 bases, J lost 5 bases, and 12 bases lay in between. In DNA form, the CDR3 reads TGTGCCAGCAGCTCCTCCGGGACCCACAATGAGCAGTTCTTC. Translating gives CASSSSGTHNEQFF. Supplemented by reference TRBV7-2 and TRBJ2-1, the full variable domain reads GAGVSQSPSNKVTEKGKDVELRCDPISGHTALYWYRQSLGQGLEFLIYFQGNSAPDKSGLPSDRFSAERTGGSVSTLTIQRTQQEDSAVYLCASSSSGTHNEQFFGPGTRLTVL.